This T cell receptor (beta chain) was observed in a study of long-term antiretroviral therapy in people with HIV. CDR3 size: 16 residues. Trimming stripped 1 base from V and 5 bases from J, with 17 bases between. Germline CDR1 is SGHVS and CDR2 is FNYEAQ. The authors ran the immunoSEQ assay, v3.0, at survey level. Some clones are missing from TCRdb's copy, which holds only in-frame ones; the method was immunoSEQ multiplex PCR. Of more than 25,000 clones in the sample, roughly 97% were seen once. This sample comprised unsorted PBMCs, obtained 7.6 years after starting antiretroviral therapy. The chain recombines TRBV7-6 with TRBJ1-2; possible D gene TRBD1, 5 bases. This receptor was identified in a man between 25 and 39 years old with HIV. Written as DNA, the CDR3 is TGTGCCAGCAGCTTAGGGGGGACCCACGGGGAATATGGCTACACCTTC. The encoded protein is CASSLGGTHGEYGYTF.